The 22 T cell receptor beta chains reported below all come from one sample, sequenced in a study of blood T cell repertoires in COVID-19. Libraries were prepared by immunoSEQ multiplex PCR; TCRdb keeps only in-frame clonotypes and omits some of them. The table shows more than 95,000 clones, with roughly 79% occurring only once. The sample was peripheral blood. These receptors were obtained from a man older than 75 with acute or convalescent COVID-19.

The V call is TRBV2, the J call TRBJ1-1; TRBD1 aligns across 9 bases. The germline V gene has CDR1 SNHLY and CDR2 FYNNEI. Unmatched junction bases numbered 7, after V lost 8 bases and J lost 6 bases. The CDR3 is 13 residues long. CDR3 in DNA: TGTGCCAGCTCGGGACAGGGCTTTGCTGAAGCTTTCTTT. It is translated as CASSGQGFAEAFF.

This sequence joins TRBV7-8 and TRBJ2-4; 15 bases align to TRBD2. Unmatched junction bases numbered 10, after V lost 4 bases and J lost 3 bases. This CDR3 is built from 19 residues. Germline V lookup: CDR1 SGHVS, CDR2 FQNEAQ. CDR3 sequence reads: CASSSKGLAGGSGKNIQYF. In nucleotides, the CDR3 is TGTGCCAGCAGCTCCAAGGGACTAGCGGGAGGCTCGGGCAAAAACATTCAGTACTTC.

The V gene is TRBV18, the J gene TRBJ1-2; D uncertain. CDR3 length: 15 amino acids. V was pared by 4 bases and J by 4 bases, with 16 bases between. The germline V gene encodes CDR1 KGHSH and CDR2 LQKENI. CDR3 region: CASSLSTQRSYGYTF. CDR3 coding DNA: TGTGCCAGCTCACTCTCGACCCAGAGGAGCTATGGCTACACCTTC.

The chain couples TRBV7-9 to TRBJ2-7, with 8 nucleotides matching TRBD1. J lost 0 bases, V lost 5 bases, and 3 bases had no gene match. Germline CDR1 reads SEHNR; CDR2 reads FQNEAQ (reference sequence). The CDR3 has 14 amino acids. CDR3 DNA sequence: TGTGCCAGCAGCCCTACAGGGGGCTCCTACGAGCAGTACTTC. It is translated as CASSPTGGSYEQYF.

CDR3 sequence reads: CASSADRGGNEQFF. The CDR3 bases are TGTGCCAGCAGCGCCGACAGGGGAGGCAATGAGCAGTTCTTC. The V and J genes are TRBV7-3 and TRBJ2-1; 8 bases fit TRBD1. The CDR3 is 14 residues long. V dropped 5 bases and J dropped 6; count of bases not matched to a gene: 6. Germline loops: CDR1 SGHTA, CDR2 FQGTGA.

The genes are TRBV4-3 and TRBJ2-3, with 13 bases identical to TRBD2. The CDR3 contains 15 residues. Germline loops: CDR1 LGHNA, CDR2 YSLEER. Germline trimming cut 5 bases from V and 4 bases from J; bases unmatched to any gene: 3. Here the CDR3 DNA reads TGCGCCAGCAGCGGACTAGCGGGAGTAGCAGATACGCAGTATTTT. Its translation is CASSGLAGVADTQYF.

The V gene is TRBV10-3, the J gene TRBJ1-5, with D possibly TRBD1 on 6 matching bases. The V gene lost 4 bases and the J gene lost 4 bases, with 8 bases spanning the gap. The CDR3 contains 13 residues. Germline-derived CDR1 and CDR2 are ENHRY and SYGVKD. CDR3 protein: CAISGTGNQPQHF. CDR3 coding DNA: TGTGCCATCAGTGGAACAGGGAATCAGCCCCAGCATTTT.

This clone was observed a few times. The V call is TRBV6-2 or TRBV6-3, the J call TRBJ2-1; maybe TRBD1 (6 bases). Looked up from germline, CDR1 is MNHEY and CDR2 is SVGEGT. This CDR3 spans 15 amino acids. The V end was cut by 2 bases, the J end by 8 bases, with 16 bases between. Here the CDR3 reads CASSYPSGVNHEQFF. The DNA for the CDR3 is TGTGCCAGCAGTTACCCGTCAGGGGTTAACCATGAGCAGTTCTTC.

The CDR3 DNA is TGTGCCTGGAGTCAATCTTCAGGGGTTTACACCTTC. Protein sequence: CAWSQSSGVYTF. V and J are TRBV30 and TRBJ1-2; D may be TRBD1 (6 bases). With 2 bases removed from V and 11 bases from J, the gap between germline ends came to 15 bases. The germline V gene encodes CDR1 GTSNPN and CDR2 SVGIG (reference sequence). This CDR3 has 12 residues.

This clone turned up a few times. The chain combines TRBV7-9 with TRBJ1-5; 7 positions agree with TRBD1. This CDR3 is built from 14 residues. Germline values: CDR1 SEHNR, CDR2 FQNEAQ (reference sequence). The trim removed 4 bases at V and 3 bases at J, leaving 3 bases unmatched. CDR3 bases: TGTGCCAGCAGCTCGACAGGGTACAATCAGCCCCAGCATTTT. Its translation: CASSSTGYNQPQHF.

J is TRBJ2-2 and V is TRBV3-1 (or the pseudogene TRBV3-2); the D gene is possibly TRBD1 (6 bases). The germline gives CDR1 LGHDT, CDR2 YNNKEL (reference sequence). This CDR3 spans 15 amino acids. The V and J ends lost 1 base and 6 bases respectively, with 12 bases between them. CDR3 in amino acids: CASSQGNRVAGELFF. The CDR3 nucleotides read TGTGCCAGCAGCCAAGGGAACAGGGTGGCCGGGGAGCTGTTTTTT.

V gene TRBV2 combines with J gene TRBJ2-7; 7 bases align to TRBD1. This CDR3 is 13 amino acids long. Germline loops: CDR1 SNHLY, CDR2 FYNNEI. Trimming removed 7 bases from V and 2 bases from J; junction bases left unmatched: 5. The CDR3 region is CASNGDRAYEQYF. The CDR3, as DNA: TGTGCCAGCAATGGCGACAGGGCCTACGAGCAGTACTTC.

This rearrangement joins TRBV25-1 to TRBJ2-3; the match to TRBD2 covers 7 bases. CDR1 MGHDK and CDR2 SYGVNS come from the germline V gene. This CDR3 has 12 residues. V trimming: 6 bases; J trimming: 14 bases; junction bases outside the gene matches: 11. The CDR3 DNA follows: TGTGCCAGCAGCAGTGAAAGTGGGAGGGTGTATTTT. This sequence encodes CASSSESGRVYF.

The chain employs TRBV9 and TRBJ2-2; 12 bases match TRBD2. The junction had 5 bases not matched to a gene; V was cut back by 0 bases and J by 5 bases. There are 17 residues in the CDR3. Germline CDR1 SGDLS, CDR2 YYNGEE. CDR3 in amino acids: CASSVVTSGRRTGELFF. CDR3 nucleotide sequence: TGTGCCAGCAGCGTAGTGACTAGCGGGAGAAGGACCGGGGAGCTGTTTTTT.

J is TRBJ2-7 and V is TRBV5-1, with 11 nucleotides matching TRBD2. Germline assignment: CDR1 SGHRS and CDR2 YFSETQ. The ends lost 2 bases at V and 3 bases at J; junction bases unmatched: 4. The CDR3 covers 15 residues. DNA for the CDR3: TGCGCCAGCAGCTTACTAGCGGGAGCCATCTACGAGCAGTACTTC. Protein product: CASSLLAGAIYEQYF.

The chain has TRBV7-9 and TRBJ1-4, with D hard to call. Deletions cut 6 bases from V and 0 bases from J, with 17 bases between. The length of the CDR3 is 17 residues. CDR1 SEHNR and CDR2 FQNEAQ come from the germline V gene (reference sequence). The CDR3 bases are TGTGCCAGCAGGCAAAGAGGAGGGCTCGCAACTAATGAAAAACTGTTTTTT. It yields the protein CASRQRGGLATNEKLFF. The full variable domain, with the rest looked up from reference TRBV7-9 and TRBJ1-4, is DTGVSQNPRHKITKRGQNVTFRCDPISEHNRLYWYRQTLGQGPEFLTYFQNEAQLEKSRLLSDRFSAERPKGSFSTLEIQRTEQGDSAMYLCASRQRGGLATNEKLFFGSGTQLSVL.

The rearrangement joins TRBV6-2 or TRBV6-3 to TRBJ2-1, with D perhaps matching TRBD2 (6 bases). Germline CDR1 MNHEY, CDR2 SVGEGT. This CDR3 is 13 amino acids long. V was shortened by 6 bases and J by 9 bases, with 15 bases between the two germline ends. The DNA of the CDR3 is TGTGCCAGCAGCTCGACTAGTTTAGGTGAGCAGTTCTTC. Protein product: CASSSTSLGEQFF.

The CDR3 protein is CASSPQRGGNEKLFF. CDR3 DNA sequence: TGTGCCAGCTCACCCCAACGGGGAGGGAATGAAAAACTGTTTTTT. The chain combines TRBV18 with TRBJ1-4; D is unclear. V was trimmed by 3 bases and J by 5 bases, leaving 13 bases between them. Germline CDR1 is KGHSH and CDR2 is LQKENI. This CDR3 contains 15 residues.

The gene calls are TRBV7-3 and TRBJ2-3, with 7 bases aligning to TRBD1. Losses at the gene ends were 0 bases for V and 6 bases for J; bases not matched to a gene: 3. From germline, CDR1 is SGHTA and CDR2 FQGTGA. The CDR3 loop spans 14 amino acids. CDR3 amino acids: CASSLTLTGDTQYF. CDR3 bases: TGTGCCAGCAGCTTAACCTTGACAGGGGATACGCAGTATTTT.

The J gene is TRBJ2-1, the V gene TRBV18; unclear D gene. Germline lookup yields CDR1 KGHSH and CDR2 LQKENI. The CDR3 runs 12 residues. V was cut by 2 bases and J by 7 bases, with 6 bases left in between. CDR3 coding DNA: TGTGCCAGCTCACCAGGCAGTAATGAGCAGTTCTTC. Translated, it gives CASSPGSNEQFF. Together with reference TRBV18 and TRBJ2-1, the CDR3 gives the full variable domain: NAGVMQNPRHLVRRRGQEARLRCSPMKGHSHVYWYRQLPEEGLKFMVYLQKENIIDESGMPKERFSAEFPKEGPSILRIQQVVRGDSAAYFCASSPGSNEQFFGPGTRLTVL.

The chain's CDR3 is CASSLDRVGGEQYF. The CDR3 region has the DNA TGCGCCAGCAGCTTAGACAGGGTCGGGGGCGAGCAGTACTTC. This chain uses TRBV5-1 with TRBJ2-7, with a tentative D call TRBD1 (7 bases). V shed 2 bases and J shed 6 bases, with 15 bases lying between them. The CDR3 has 14 residues. Germline loops: CDR1 SGHRS, CDR2 YFSETQ.

CDR3 nucleotides: TGTGCCAGCAGCTTAGAGCCGCCGGGACACCAGAACACCGGGGAGCTGTTTTTT. This translates into CASSLEPPGHQNTGELFF. The V and J genes are TRBV7-9 and TRBJ2-2; D possibly corresponds to TRBD1 (6 bases). The ends were cut back, 1 base at V and 1 base at J, with 16 bases in the middle. The CDR3 totals 18 residues. From germline, CDR1 is SEHNR and CDR2 FQNEAQ (reference sequence). Together with reference TRBV7-9 and TRBJ2-2, the CDR3 gives the full variable domain: DTGVSQNPRHKITKRGQNVTFRCDPISEHNRLYWYRQTLGQGPEFLTYFQNEAQLEKSRLLSDRFSAERPKGSFSTLEIQRTEQGDSAMYLCASSLEPPGHQNTGELFFGEGSRLTVL.